Reported below is one TCR beta chain. Its antigen is undetermined. Assay used: immunoSEQ multiplex PCR; TCRdb lists only in-frame clones, some missing. Of 450,000 to 600,000 clones listed, around 74% are singletons. These data originate in a study of shared clonotypes between healthy human individuals. Study-wide results and caveats: Few donors limited the genetic and exposure-history diversity represented.

All the donors were Caucasian adults who lived in Nashville, Tennessee. The unsorted samples took 90 million to 95 million PBMCs to get genomic DNA. The sample taken for sequencing was PBMCs. The origin of this receptor is a middle-aged woman in good health. Some clones in this sample may be carry-over from other donors' samples.

The CDR3 region has the DNA TGTGCCAGCAGCCCCAACGCGTTAGACGAGCAGTACTTC. Protein sequence: CASSPNALDEQYF. The chain uses TRBV28 and TRBJ2-5; no firm D call. The J call may be in error: the DNA end matches TRBJ2-7 better. The CDR3 sequence is 13 residues long. From germline, CDR1 is MDHEN and CDR2 SYDVKM.